This TCR beta chain was identified in a study of cytomegalovirus exposure and HLA in healthy donors. The study, taken as a whole, reports: Altogether, 150 to 200 TCR beta chains were recorded as cytomegalovirus-associated. Among the CMV-associated chains, three were confirmed in vitro as specific for CMV antigens. High sensitivity and specificity were reportedly achieved when the classifier diagnosed cytomegalovirus status.

In the case of this clone: The antigen remains undetermined.

Trimming cost V 1 base and J 11 bases, with 16 bases left between them. CDR3 size: 15 residues. CDR1 is SGHRS and CDR2 is YFSETQ in the germline V gene. Libraries were prepared by immunoSEQ multiplex PCR; TCRdb keeps only in-frame clonotypes and omits some of them. Here the sample spans around 240,000 clones, about 90% being singletons. This chain connects TRBV5-1 to TRBJ1-6; D unresolved. The TCR originated in a woman between 18 and 29 years old in good health and CMV-seronegative. The specimen sequenced was PBMCs. CDR3 in DNA: TGCGCCAGCAGCTTGCTTGGAGGGTATGAGACACCCCTCCACTTT. This gives the protein CASSLLGGYETPLHF.